A selection of T cell receptor beta chains follows, all from one sample in a study of blood T cells in healthy people across ages. One entry per CDR3 protein, called by TCRdb with MiXCR from the 5' RACE reads. The table lists roughly 1,700,000 distinct CDR3 sequences, 28% of them singletons. The sample consisted of blood. The receptors stem from a woman aged 25 to 45 in good health. Both conserved end residues are part of each CDR3. Fields, in order: D gene, J gene, clone size, V gene, CDR3 protein, CDR3 DNA. A D gene is named only where the DNA matches it firmly. The size entry is marked missing in some rows and otherwise reads once, few, many or a size class.

.,TRBJ2-2,.,TRBV6-2/TRBV6-3,CASRMTRTGELFF,TGTGCCAGCAGGATGACTCGAACCGGGGAGCTGTTTTTT
.,TRBJ1-1,.,TRBV15,CATRVGEWTEAFF,TGTGCCACCAGAGTGGGAGAATGGACTGAAGCTTTCTTT
.,TRBJ2-4,.,TRBV6-1,CASSEAGDPNEQYF,TGTGCCAGCAGTGAAGCGGGGGACCCCAATGAGCAGTACTTC
.,TRBJ2-1,.,TRBV13,CASSLAHAGMEQFF,TGTGCCAGCAGCTTAGCCCACGCCGGTATGGAGCAGTTCTTC
TRBD1,TRBJ2-7,.,TRBV11-1,CASSPLSGTGSEQYF,TGTGCCAGCAGCCCCTTATCCGGGACAGGGTCCGAGCAGTACTTC
.,TRBJ2-5,few,TRBV5-1,CASSWGTGAIPSARETQYF,TGCGCCAGCAGCTGGGGGACTGGGGCAATTCCTAGCGCCCGCGAGACCCAGTACTTC
.,TRBJ2-7,.,TRBV11-2,CASSSSVSGTRSYEQYF,TGTGCCAGCAGCTCTTCGGTGAGTGGGACCAGATCCTACGAGCAGTACTTC
TRBD1,TRBJ1-2,.,TRBV30,CAWSSGQGAYGYTF,TGTGCCTGGAGTAGCGGCCAGGGGGCCTATGGCTACACCTTC
.,TRBJ2-1,few,TRBV3-1,CASSQVGAYNEQFF,TGTGCCAGCAGCCAAGTCGGGGCCTACAATGAGCAGTTCTTC
TRBD2,TRBJ2-3,.,TRBV12-3/TRBV12-4,CASGKTSGNTDTQYF,TGTGCCAGCGGCAAAACTAGCGGGAACACAGATACGCAGTATTTT
.,TRBJ1-6,few,TRBV4-2,CASSQDRGPNSPLHF,TGTGCCAGCAGCCAAGATCGGGGCCCTAATTCACCCCTCCACTTT
TRBD2,TRBJ2-7,many,TRBV5-1,CASRSLRRGGNEQYF,TGCGCCAGCAGGTCCCTTAGGCGGGGAGGGAACGAGCAGTACTTC
.,TRBJ1-1,.,TRBV9,CASSALAANTEAFF,TGTGCCAGCAGCGCCTTGGCGGCGAACACTGAAGCTTTCTTT
.,TRBJ1-4,.,TRBV7-9,CASALGEKLFF,TGTGCCAGCGCCTTGGGGGAAAAACTGTTTTTT